What follows is one TCR beta chain and its context. The antigen is not known. This CDR3 spans 14 amino acids. Looked up from germline, CDR1 is LNHDA and CDR2 is SQIVND (reference sequence). V shed 4 bases and J 4 bases; nucleotides not matched to a gene: 2. The data originate from a study of cytomegalovirus exposure and HLA in healthy donors. Overall study: Clustering assigned 70% to 85% of the approximately 400 genotyped donors to the Caucasian-associated ancestry cluster. Study-wide results and limits: The productive fraction for most TCR beta V segments was about 87% or about 30% in an earlier analysis.

With 60 Vbeta and 13 Jbeta primers, the PCR was carried out. The protocol was immunoSEQ multiplex PCR, while the TCRdb copy is restricted to in-frame clones and leaves out a portion. Of over 150,000 clones in the sample, over 65% were seen once. The genes are TRBV19 and TRBJ2-3; 10 bases map to TRBD1. This sequence was found in a man aged 30 to 39 in good health and CMV-seronegative. Sequenced material: PBMCs. The DNA for the CDR3 is TGTGCCAGTAGTAAAGGACAGGGGGCAGATACGCAGTATTTT. Translation: CASSKGQGADTQYF.